Here is one T cell receptor beta chain with its context. The data were produced by immunoSEQ multiplex PCR, yet TCRdb's version contains in-frame clones alone and is incomplete. The table lists hundreds of thousands of clones, around 86% of them singletons, with about 4% in the top ten. The sample originates from a study of blood T cell repertoires in COVID-19. The CDR3 totals 12 residues. Trimming took off 9 bases at V and 9 bases at J, with 15 bases between the two ends. The sequence was collected from a man aged 30 to 39 who had recovered from COVID-19. Specimen: PBMCs or T cells enriched from blood (not recorded which). The chain uses TRBV12-3 or TRBV12-4 and TRBJ2-1; D perhaps matches TRBD1 (5 bases). The DNA of the CDR3 is TGTGCCAGTCAGCCAGGGTTGAGTGAGCAGTTCTTC. It codes for CASQPGLSEQFF.